Given below is one T cell receptor (beta chain) in context. It was with a sample-barcoded 5' primer and a J-beta primer mix that a second PCR of about 7 to 12 cycles was run. Each of the samples gave a minimum of 3 million paired-end reads that contained CDR3. Using its own MiXCR run on the 5' RACE reads, TCRdb lists one record per CDR3 protein. The repertoire includes about 620,000 distinct CDR3 sequences, around 20% of them detected once, and about 3.6% sits in the top ten. The CDR3 extends over 15 amino acids. The data were obtained in a study of blood T cells in healthy people across ages. Sequenced input: blood. The V call is TRBV12-3 or TRBV12-4, the J call TRBJ2-5; D is perhaps TRBD2 (5 bases). The J call may not be correct, given that the DNA end is closer to TRBJ2-1. The clonotype originates from a man in his sixties or seventies in good health. The CDR3 DNA reads TGTGCCAGCCAACTCCGGGAATCTAGAGGCGATGAGCAGTTCTTC. This encodes CASQLRESRGDEQFF.